This T cell receptor (beta chain) was identified in a study of CD8+ T cells in alopecia areata. Study-wide context: The authors grafted skin from roughly 6-12-month-old C3H/HeJ donors with spontaneous alopecia onto roughly 6-10-week-old female C3H/HeJ mice.

Following RNA extraction, reverse transcription yielded cDNA that acted as the sequencing template. Measured with immunoSEQ multiplex PCR; TCRdb has only the in-frame clones, and not every one. Recorded here are under 350,000 clones, none singletons. Study findings and constraints: Sequencing of scalp samples also captures resident alphabeta T cells of normal skin. An increase in clonality over normal scalp was evident in lesional scalp, especially alopecia totalis/universalis. Possibly as an HLA-related effect, TCR sharing across patients appeared less clear than in mice.

Pooled cells of cutaneous lymph node origin were sorted on CD4, CD8alpha, NKG2D, NKG2ACE and other markers. The CDR3 contains 15 residues. Germline assignment: CDR1 NSQYPW and CDR2 LRSPGD (reference sequence). After removal of 6 bases from V and 0 bases from J, the junction contained 6 bases not matched to a gene. In regard to this clone: Its antigen is currently unknown. Gene and germline names: mouse. The CDR3 end is not reached by the read, which stops 4 residues before it; the germline J gene fills it in.

This TCR was recovered from a C3H/HeJ mouse with alopecia areata. The MHC haplotype recorded for the strain is H2-k. The specimen sequenced was CD4+ T cells sorted from a lymph node. This sequence joins TRBV1 and TRBJ2-3, with 7 bases matching TRBD1. CDR3 amino acids: CTCRPRTGSAETLYF. Incomplete CDR3 DNA: TGCACCTGCAGACCCCGGACAGGAAGTGCAGAA.